Presented here are 18 T cell receptor beta chains from one specimen sequenced in a study of cytomegalovirus exposure and HLA in healthy donors (dated by TCRdb to about 2017). The method behind the library was the immunoSEQ multiplex PCR assay. TCRdb limited this immuneACCESS table to in-frame rearrangements with V and J called. A share of clones is missing; checked studies link under half to unresolved V genes, and the rest is unexplained. For this sample there are about 140,000 clones; around 90% appear just once. The ten most abundant clones make up 7.5% to 10% of the sample. Sequencing used PBMCs. The receptors shown here come from a woman aged 18-29 years in good health and CMV-seropositive.

This chain links TRBV5-5 with TRBJ2-7; a possible D gene is TRBD1 (6 bases). This CDR3 is 17 amino acids long. Trimming left V 3 bases short and J 6 bases short, with 25 bases between. Germline V gene data show CDR1 as SGHKS and CDR2 as YYEKEE (reference sequence). CDR3 DNA: TGTGCCAGCAGCTCCTCCTCACCGGGAAACAGGGTACCCGAGCAGTACTTC. It translates to CASSSSSPGNRVPEQYF. Supplemented by reference TRBV5-5 and TRBJ2-7, the full variable domain reads DAGVTQSPTHLIKTRGQQVTLRCSPISGHKSVSWYQQVLGQGPQFIFQYYEKEERGRGNFPDRFSARQFPNYSSELNVNALLLGDSALYLCASSSSSPGNRVPEQYFGPGTRLTVT.

CDR3 loop: CSVEQVSGNTIYF. In nucleotides, the CDR3 is TGCAGCGTCGAACAGGTCTCTGGAAACACCATATATTTT. The genes are TRBV29-1 and TRBJ1-3; possibly TRBD1 for D (5 bases). Germline CDR1 and CDR2: SQVTM and ANQGSEA. This CDR3 comprises 13 residues. Trimming took off 6 bases at V and 0 bases at J, with 9 bases between the two ends.

The CDR3 region has the DNA TGTGCTAGTGTCCTCAGGGCTGGAAACACCATATATTTT. It encodes CASVLRAGNTIYF. The chain is built from TRBV12-5 and TRBJ1-3; tentative D call: TRBD1 (5 bases). Trimming took off 7 bases at V and 2 bases at J, with 9 bases between the two ends. The CDR3 is 13 residues long. Germline V gives CDR1 LGHNT, CDR2 FRNRAP.

This chain connects TRBV29-1 to TRBJ2-4; D is possibly TRBD2 (6 bases). CDR1 is SQVTM and CDR2 is ANQGSEA in the germline V gene. Trimming stripped 3 bases from V and 4 bases from J, with 10 bases between. The CDR3 is 13 amino acids. CDR3 region: CSVDVGGKNIQYF. The CDR3 DNA reads TGCAGCGTTGACGTGGGGGGAAAAAACATTCAGTACTTC.

This rearrangement joins TRBV7-3 to TRBJ1-1; D not certain. Germline values: CDR1 SGHTA, CDR2 FQGTGA. CDR3 length: 13 amino acids. V lost 5 bases and J 3 bases, leaving 10 bases between the germline ends. The CDR3 DNA follows: TGTGCCAGCAGCCTCCGATCGGACACTGAAGCTTTCTTT. This sequence encodes CASSLRSDTEAFF.

The CDR3 is CASSFTVGGEAYNEQFF. For the CDR3, the DNA is TGTGCCAGCAGTTTTACCGTTGGGGGCGAAGCCTACAATGAGCAGTTCTTC. V gene TRBV28 combines with J gene TRBJ2-1; D perhaps matches TRBD1 (6 bases). The germline gives CDR1 MDHEN, CDR2 SYDVKM. The CDR3 sequence is 17 residues long. V gave up 3 bases and J gave up 2 bases, with 17 bases separating them.

V and J are TRBV28 and TRBJ2-7; D is perhaps TRBD2 (6 bases). Trimming shortened V by 2 bases and J by 4 bases, and 15 bases separated the two germline ends. The CDR3 consists of 15 residues. The germline CDR1 and CDR2 sequences are MDHEN and SYDVKM. The CDR3 here is CASSLAGPVRYEQYF. The CDR3 DNA reads as TGTGCCAGCAGTTTAGCGGGGCCCGTAAGGTACGAGCAGTACTTC.

This clone was found a few times. The chain combines TRBV19 with TRBJ2-7, with TRBD1 matching over 9 bases. The germline gives CDR1 LNHDA, CDR2 SQIVND (reference sequence). With V trimmed by 6 bases and J by 5 bases, 11 bases remained unmatched. The CDR3 has 15 residues. CDR3 amino acids: CASSAAGQGHNEQYF. Here the CDR3 DNA reads TGTGCCAGTAGCGCCGCGGGACAGGGACATAACGAGCAGTACTTC. The variable domain in full, with the rest retrieved from reference TRBV19 and TRBJ2-7, is DGGITQSPKYLFRKEGQNVTLSCEQNLNHDAMYWYRQDPGQGLRLIYYSQIVNDFQKGDIAEGYSVSREKKESFPLTVTSAQKNPTAFYLCASSAAGQGHNEQYFGPGTRLTVT.

The rearrangement links TRBV27 to TRBJ1-5, with 7 bases aligning to TRBD1. This CDR3 has 15 amino acids. Germline V lookup: CDR1 MNHEY, CDR2 SMNVEV (reference sequence). V shed 6 bases and J 3 bases; nucleotides not matched to a gene: 8. Here the CDR3 DNA reads TGTGCCAGCAGCCCTTCGGGACAGTACAATCAGCCCCAGCATTTT. Amino acids: CASSPSGQYNQPQHF.

V is TRBV30 and J is TRBJ2-7, with 9 positions matching TRBD2. The CDR3 runs 17 residues. Germline assignment: CDR1 GTSNPN and CDR2 SVGIG (reference sequence). The V and J ends lost 3 bases and 3 bases, in that order; junction bases with no gene match: 15. In DNA, the CDR3 is TGTGCCTGGAGCGCCGGCGGGGGGGGATGGGTTTTCTACGAGCAGTACTTC. Protein sequence: CAWSAGGGGWVFYEQYF.

The chain joins TRBV27 to TRBJ2-1; D is perhaps TRBD1 (6 bases). Germline V gene sequence: CDR1 MNHEY, CDR2 SMNVEV (reference sequence). V lost 7 bases to trimming and J lost 7 bases, with 8 bases between them. The CDR3 runs 11 residues. As DNA, the CDR3 is TGTGCCAGCATTCAGGGGAATGAGCAGTTCTTC. Its protein is CASIQGNEQFF.

This clone was observed a handful of times. The rearrangement links TRBV4-2 to TRBJ1-2; D unresolved. Germline CDR1 reads LGHNA; CDR2 reads YNFKEQ. The CDR3 consists of 15 residues. V was trimmed by 0 bases and J by 4 bases, leaving 12 bases between them. Written as DNA, the CDR3 is TGTGCCAGCAGCCAAGAACCAAACTTCGTCTATGGCTACACCTTC. It is translated as CASSQEPNFVYGYTF.

The chain combines TRBV7-2 with TRBJ2-3; the match to TRBD2 covers 11 bases. This CDR3 contains 18 residues. J was trimmed by 4 bases and V by 5 bases; bases with no gene match: 14. The germline V gene has CDR1 SGHTA and CDR2 FQGNSA. The CDR3 region has the DNA TGTGCCAGCAGCGGAATGAGGATAGCGGGAGGGCCTCCAGATACGCAGTATTTT. Amino acids: CASSGMRIAGGPPDTQYF.

This chain joins TRBV6-1 and TRBJ2-7, with TRBD1 identical over 7 bases. CDR1 is MNHNS and CDR2 is SASEGT in the germline V gene. J gave up 6 bases and V 5 bases, and 10 bases lay outside the gene matches. This CDR3 is built from 14 residues. CDR3 sequence reads: CASSPQRQGREQYF. CDR3 coding DNA: TGTGCCAGCAGTCCCCAAAGACAGGGCCGCGAGCAGTACTTC.

This clone has only a few counts. The same CDR3 is also encoded by other DNA sequences in this sample. The chain uses TRBV28 and TRBJ2-7; D not resolved. The V gene's germline CDR1 is MDHEN and CDR2 SYDVKM. The length of the CDR3 is 12 residues. Trimming cost V 3 bases and J 3 bases, with 6 bases left between them. The CDR3 sequence: CASSFQNYEQYF. CDR3 coding DNA: TGTGCCAGCAGTTTTCAAAACTACGAGCAGTACTTC.

The chain employs TRBV25-1 and TRBJ1-6; 7 positions match TRBD1. The CDR3 contains 14 residues. V trimming: 5 bases; J trimming: 8 bases; junction bases outside the gene matches: 6. Germline CDR1 MGHDK, CDR2 SYGVNS. CDR3 DNA sequence: TGTGCCAGCAGTCTCCAGGGGGAATATTCACCCCTCCACTTT. As protein: CASSLQGEYSPLHF.

J is TRBJ2-7 and V is TRBV27; a weak D match, TRBD1 (6 bases). In germline, CDR1 is MNHEY, CDR2 SMNVEV (reference sequence). This CDR3 is built from 16 residues. Trimming stripped 2 bases from V and 2 bases from J, with 16 bases between. CDR3 in DNA: TGTGCCAGCAGTTTAACTTCAGGGACAATGGCCTACGAGCAGTACTTC. It specifies CASSLTSGTMAYEQYF.

The CDR3 protein is CASSFSGGWEAFF. In DNA, the CDR3 is TGTGCCAGCAGTTTTAGCGGCGGTTGGGAAGCTTTCTTT. The chain links TRBV28 to TRBJ1-1; D gene uncertain. The CDR3 runs to 13 residues. The germline CDR1 and CDR2 sequences are MDHEN and SYDVKM. The V and J ends lost 3 bases and 8 bases respectively, with 13 bases between them.